The following is a T cell receptor (beta chain) sequence with its context. This specimen comes from a study of blood T cell repertoires in COVID-19. Study background: PBMCs, B-cell-depleted T cells, or T cells provided the cDNA or gDNA that made up the material.

The V gene lost 2 bases and the J gene lost 4 bases, with 9 bases spanning the gap. CDR1 SGDLS and CDR2 YYNGEE come from the germline V gene. The CDR3 contains 13 residues. Method: immunoSEQ multiplex PCR; TCRdb's copy keeps in-frame clones and lacks some. The table has about 250,000 clones, about 85% seen once. Source material: peripheral blood. The TCR was taken from a man in his late teens or twenties with active or convalescent COVID-19. The V gene is TRBV9, the J gene TRBJ1-1; no clear D. The CDR3 here is CASSVGSLTEAFF. CDR3 in DNA: TGTGCCAGCAGCGTTGGTAGCCTCACTGAAGCTTTCTTT.